The rows below give T cell receptor beta chains drawn from one sample of a study of blood T cell repertoires in COVID-19. Measured with immunoSEQ multiplex PCR; TCRdb has only the in-frame clones, and not every one. The repertoire consists of 300,000 to 400,000 clones, with roughly 89% occurring once and the leading ten covering around 9.9%. The sequenced sample was peripheral blood. Source of these receptors: a man aged 25 to 45 with COVID-19, enrolled during active disease. Each CDR3 is given with its conserved first and last residue. A D gene is named only where the DNA matches it firmly. The listing skips clone size in some rows; elsewhere it reads once, few, many or a size class.

j_call v_call clone_size d_call cdr3_aa cdr3_nt
TRBJ1-2 TRBV27 NA NA CASSLDFGGYGYTF TGTGCCAGCAGTTTAGATTTCGGAGGCTATGGCTACACCTTC
TRBJ1-4 TRBV5-6 NA NA CASSLAQANFNEKLFF TGTGCCAGCAGCTTGGCCCAGGCCAACTTTAATGAAAAACTGTTTTTT
TRBJ2-1 TRBV27 NA TRBD2 CASLAGGVYNEQFF TGTGCCAGCCTAGCGGGAGGTGTGTACAATGAGCAGTTCTTC
TRBJ2-2 TRBV11-3 once NA CASSLDMAGFSAGELFF TGTGCCAGCAGCTTAGATATGGCGGGATTTTCCGCCGGGGAGCTGTTTTTT
TRBJ2-7 TRBV9 NA NA CASAGTPIYEQYF TGTGCCAGCGCCGGGACACCGATTTACGAGCAGTACTTC
TRBJ1-6 TRBV6-1 NA TRBD1 CASSEAAGGRISPLHF TGTGCCAGCAGTGAAGCGGCAGGGGGTAGGATTTCACCCCTCCACTTT
TRBJ1-5 TRBV19 NA NA CASSIGQRAGYSNQPQHF TGTGCCAGTAGTATTGGACAGAGGGCTGGGTATAGCAATCAGCCCCAGCATTTT
TRBJ2-7 TRBV18 NA TRBD1 CASHETGKLGEQYF TGTGCCAGCCACGAGACAGGGAAATTAGGCGAGCAGTACTTC
TRBJ2-2 TRBV5-4 NA NA CASSYPLPGNTGELFF TGTGCCAGCAGCTACCCCTTGCCAGGGAACACCGGGGAGCTGTTTTTT
TRBJ2-1 TRBV28 once TRBD2 CASTPTSGSRYEQFF TGTGCCAGCACTCCCACTAGCGGGAGTAGGTATGAGCAGTTCTTC
TRBJ2-7 TRBV7-8 NA NA CASSLSYEQYF TGTGCCAGCAGCTTGTCGTACGAGCAGTACTTC
TRBJ1-1 TRBV18 once NA CASSPPASGTEAFF TGTGCCAGCTCACCACCCGCCTCGGGCACTGAAGCTTTCTTT
TRBJ1-1 TRBV2 NA NA CASLLSDSTTNTEAFF TGTGCCAGTCTCCTCTCGGACAGCACTACGAACACTGAAGCTTTCTTT
TRBJ2-3 TRBV5-1 NA NA CASRVGPKESDTQYF TGCGCCAGCAGAGTGGGTCCCAAGGAGTCAGATACGCAGTATTTT
TRBJ1-1 TRBV7-2 NA TRBD1 CASSLVRDRGTEAFF TGTGCCAGCAGCTTAGTCCGGGACAGGGGGACTGAAGCTTTCTTT
TRBJ1-2 TRBV11-2 NA NA CASSLEAGSNYGYTF TGTGCCAGCAGCTTAGAGGCGGGGTCTAACTATGGCTACACCTTC
TRBJ2-3 TRBV15 NA NA CATSRHPGRGATDTQYF TGTGCCACCAGCAGACACCCTGGCCGGGGTGCTACAGATACGCAGTATTTT
TRBJ2-7 TRBV6-5 NA NA CASSYSPDSSYEQYF TGTGCCAGCAGTTACTCCCCGGACAGCTCCTACGAGCAGTACTTC
TRBJ1-6 TRBV5-1 NA NA CASSLIGQDNSPLHF TGCGCCAGCAGCTTGATCGGTCAGGATAATTCACCCCTCCACTTT
TRBJ2-1 TRBV11-3 NA TRBD2 CASSDFGGYGQQFF TGTGCCAGCAGCGATTTCGGGGGGTACGGTCAGCAGTTCTTC
TRBJ2-6 TRBV2 NA NA CASRGTSGANVLTF TGTGCCAGCAGGGGCACCTCTGGGGCCAACGTCCTGACTTTC
TRBJ1-5 TRBV6-5 NA TRBD1 CASSRTGLSNQPQHF TGTGCCAGCAGCCGGACAGGACTTAGCAATCAGCCCCAGCATTTT
TRBJ1-1 TRBV5-5 NA NA CASSLDFMNTEAFF TGTGCCAGCAGCTTGGACTTCATGAACACTGAAGCTTTCTTT
TRBJ2-5 TRBV6-5 once TRBD1 CASRPGQGGRETQYF TGTGCCAGCAGGCCAGGACAGGGGGGTCGAGAGACCCAGTACTTC
TRBJ1-5 TRBV7-2 NA NA CASSFTRGWNQPQHF TGTGCCAGCAGCTTCACCAGGGGCTGGAATCAGCCCCAGCATTTT
TRBJ1-2 TRBV5-4 once TRBD1 CASSSGQGVSYGYTF TGTGCCAGCAGCTCGGGACAGGGGGTTAGCTATGGCTACACCTTC
TRBJ1-3 TRBV7-9 NA TRBD1 CASSPGTATGNTIYF TGTGCCAGCAGCCCCGGGACAGCTACGGGAAACACCATATATTTT
TRBJ1-2 TRBV5-5 NA NA CASSLDLGRRALGYTF TGTGCCAGCAGCTTGGATTTAGGGAGACGGGCACTGGGCTACACCTTC
TRBJ2-7 TRBV6-1 once NA CASSEDPSYRADGSYEQYF TGTGCCAGCAGTGAAGATCCCAGCTACCGGGCCGATGGGAGCTACGAGCAGTACTTC
TRBJ2-2 TRBV4-3 NA NA CASSPRRELGGELFF TGCGCCAGCAGCCCGCGACGGGAGCTCGGCGGGGAGCTGTTTTTT
TRBJ2-4 TRBV19 NA NA CASRTVPGDIQYF TGTGCCAGTAGGACAGTGCCAGGGGACATTCAGTACTTC
TRBJ2-5 TRBV18 NA NA CASSPLVSQETQYF TGTGCCAGCTCACCATTGGTCAGCCAAGAGACCCAGTACTTC
TRBJ2-7 TRBV7-9 NA NA CASSLGQGSSYEQYF TGTGCCAGCAGCTTAGGGCAGGGGAGCTCCTACGAGCAGTACTTC
TRBJ1-6 TRBV5-3 NA TRBD1 CARSYGSKHWDRVVPSPLHF TGTGCCAGAAGCTACGGGTCAAAACACTGGGACAGGGTGGTTCCGTCACCCCTCCACTTT
TRBJ2-5 TRBV13 NA TRBD2 CASSLAGSETQYF TGTGCCAGCAGCCTAGCGGGGAGCGAGACCCAGTACTTC
TRBJ2-3 TRBV28 NA TRBD2 CASSGAGGTDTQYF TGTGCCAGCAGCGGGGCGGGGGGCACAGATACGCAGTATTTT
TRBJ2-3 TRBV27 NA NA CASSNPGLGADTQYF TGTGCCAGCAGCAACCCAGGGTTGGGTGCAGATACGCAGTATTTT
TRBJ1-1 TRBV10-3 NA TRBD1 CAITTSEGAMNTEAFF TGTGCCATCACTACATCGGAGGGGGCGATGAACACTGAAGCTTTCTTT
TRBJ2-7 TRBV11-2 NA NA CASSAQYEQYF TGTGCCAGCAGCGCCCAGTACGAGCAGTACTTC
TRBJ2-7 TRBV6-2/TRBV6-3 NA NA CASSYKPPYEQYF TGTGCCAGCAGTTACAAGCCTCCCTACGAGCAGTACTTC
TRBJ2-2 TRBV30 NA NA CAWTTFPYRDGELFF TGTGCCTGGACCACATTCCCTTACAGGGACGGGGAGCTGTTTTTT
TRBJ2-2 TRBV7-6 NA NA CASSAATGPNTGELFF TGTGCCAGCAGCGCGGCCACAGGGCCGAACACCGGGGAGCTGTTTTTT
TRBJ2-5 TRBV11-1 NA TRBD2 CASSRGLAGEGETQYF TGTGCCAGCAGCCGCGGACTAGCGGGGGAGGGAGAGACCCAGTACTTC
TRBJ1-3 TRBV28 NA TRBD1 CASSLGTASGNTIYF TGTGCCAGCAGTTTAGGGACAGCCTCTGGAAACACCATATATTTT